These T cell receptor beta chains were read from a single sample in a study of CD8 T cells in Susac syndrome. TCRdb reprocessed the immunoSEQ multiplex PCR reads with MiXCR, giving one entry per CDR3 protein. The table includes tens of thousands of distinct CDR3 sequences, just under 95% detected once. Sequenced input: CD8+ T cells from PBMCs. The source is a human donor with multiple sclerosis. The CDR3 runs from the conserved cysteine through the conserved F or W. D genes are given only for firm matches. Some rows have no size entry. The others give once, few or many, or a class for an expanded clone.

d_gene: NA; j_gene: TRBJ2-7; v_gene: TRBV29-1; abundance: NA; CDR3nt: TGCAGCGTTGTATCGGGGCAGGACTACGAGCAGTACTTC; CDR3aa: CSVVSGQDYEQYF
d_gene: NA; j_gene: TRBJ1-2; v_gene: TRBV30; abundance: NA; CDR3nt: TGTGCCTGGAGTGTACGCCATGGTGATGGCTACACCTTC; CDR3aa: CAWSVRHGDGYTF
d_gene: NA; j_gene: TRBJ2-3; v_gene: TRBV10-3; abundance: once; CDR3nt: TGTGCCATCAGTGGGCGTAGCGGCACAGATACGCAGTATTTT; CDR3aa: CAISGRSGTDTQYF
d_gene: NA; j_gene: TRBJ2-7; v_gene: TRBV12-3/TRBV12-4; abundance: once; CDR3nt: TGTGCCAGCAGTGGAGAAGGACTGCCCTCCTACGAGCAGTACTTC; CDR3aa: CASSGEGLPSYEQYF
d_gene: NA; j_gene: TRBJ2-1; v_gene: TRBV7-9; abundance: NA; CDR3nt: TGTGCCAGCACCAGGGGCGCAGAGCCTTCCTACAATGAGCAGTTCTTC; CDR3aa: CASTRGAEPSYNEQFF
d_gene: NA; j_gene: TRBJ1-6; v_gene: TRBV27; abundance: NA; CDR3nt: TGTGCCAGCAGTTTAACCTATAATTCACCCCTCCACTTT; CDR3aa: CASSLTYNSPLHF
d_gene: NA; j_gene: TRBJ2-2; v_gene: TRBV4-1; abundance: NA; CDR3nt: TGCGCCAGCAGCCTATATAGTGTTGGGGGGCGAGTAGCCGGGGAGCTGTTTTTT; CDR3aa: CASSLYSVGGRVAGELFF
d_gene: NA; j_gene: TRBJ2-1; v_gene: TRBV6-6; abundance: once; CDR3nt: TGTGCCAGCTTCCTCCCCGGGACTGAGCAGTTCTTC; CDR3aa: CASFLPGTEQFF
d_gene: NA; j_gene: TRBJ2-3; v_gene: TRBV12-3/TRBV12-4; abundance: NA; CDR3nt: TGTGCCAGCAGGTATCCCCGGGGGGCTGTCACAGATACGCAGTATTTT; CDR3aa: CASRYPRGAVTDTQYF
d_gene: TRBD2; j_gene: TRBJ2-2; v_gene: TRBV11-2; abundance: NA; CDR3nt: TGTGCCAGCAGTTCAGGACTAGAAGGCACCGGGGAGCTGTTTTTT; CDR3aa: CASSSGLEGTGELFF
d_gene: NA; j_gene: TRBJ1-2; v_gene: TRBV29-1; abundance: NA; CDR3nt: TGCAGCGTTGAGGGTGTCTATGGCTACACCTTC; CDR3aa: CSVEGVYGYTF